A single sample gave rise to the 27 T cell receptor beta chains below, sequenced in a study of T cell responses to AZD1222 COVID-19 vaccine. Repertoires were generated with immunoSEQ multiplex PCR, while TCRdb's copy carries only in-frame clones and drops some. Of about 150,000 clones in the sample, around 89% are singletons; the top ten hold approximately 2.3%. This material consisted of peripheral blood, taken on day 0 of AZD1222 vaccination. Receptor source: an adult in good health.

The chain is built from TRBV7-2 and TRBJ1-1; TRBD1 is a possible D gene (5 bases). The V gene's germline CDR1 is SGHTA and CDR2 FQGNSA. This CDR3 comprises 13 residues. Trimming cost V 8 bases and J 1 base, with 11 bases left between them. CDR3 residues: CASGLGGNTEAFF. The CDR3 DNA sequence: TGTGCCAGCGGGCTGGGGGGGAACACTGAAGCTTTCTTT.

The gene calls are TRBV5-1 and TRBJ2-5; 15 bases fit TRBD2. Germline V gives CDR1 SGHRS, CDR2 YFSETQ. V gave up 4 bases and J gave up 1 base; unmatched junction bases: 2. The CDR3 sequence is 16 residues long. The CDR3 spells CASSLGLAGGQETQYF. The CDR3 DNA reads TGCGCCAGCAGCCTGGGACTAGCGGGAGGCCAAGAGACCCAGTACTTC.

The J gene is TRBJ1-5, the V gene TRBV6-5; D is unresolved. V lost 8 bases to trimming and J lost 0 bases, with 14 bases between them. The germline V gene has CDR1 MNHEY and CDR2 SVGAGI. CDR3 size: 15 residues. Here the CDR3 reads CASVPTPYSNQPQHF. CDR3 DNA: TGTGCCAGCGTACCGACACCATATAGCAATCAGCCCCAGCATTTT.

This chain links TRBV30 with TRBJ1-2; no definite D call. The ends were cut back, 7 bases at V and 4 bases at J, with 10 bases in the middle. Looked up from germline, CDR1 is GTSNPN and CDR2 is SVGIG (reference sequence). CDR3 length: 11 amino acids. CDR3 protein: CASPRTYGYTF. The CDR3 nucleotides are TGTGCCTCCCCTCGGACCTATGGCTACACCTTC.

The rearrangement links TRBV3-1 (or the pseudogene TRBV3-2) to TRBJ1-6, with 10 bases that match TRBD1. Germline V gene sequence: CDR1 LGHDT, CDR2 YNNKEL (reference sequence). There are 16 residues in the CDR3. V was pared by 3 bases and J by 8 bases, with 7 bases of the junction left unmatched. DNA of the CDR3: TGTGCCAGCAGCCATCCCGGGACAGGGGCGGATTCACCCCTCCACTTT. It translates to CASSHPGTGADSPLHF.

The rearrangement links TRBV5-8 to TRBJ1-5, with D hard to call. There are 12 residues in the CDR3. Germline V gene lookup returns CDR1 SGHTS and CDR2 YDEGEE. V was clipped by 0 bases and J by 5 bases, with 3 bases between them. The CDR3 nucleotides are TGTGCCAGCAGCTTGGGGTATCAGCCCCAGCATTTT. It is translated as CASSLGYQPQHF.

V gene TRBV5-4 combines with J gene TRBJ2-2, with D tentatively TRBD1 (5 bases). Germline lookup yields CDR1 SGHNT and CDR2 YYREEE (reference sequence). The CDR3 spans 14 residues. The germline V and J ends were trimmed by 4 bases and 5 bases, with 12 bases remaining between them. CDR3 nucleotide sequence: TGTGCCAGCAGCGTCGGACACAGAACCGGGGAGCTGTTTTTT. It encodes CASSVGHRTGELFF.

The chain carries TRBV5-5 and TRBJ2-5; possible D gene TRBD2, 5 bases. Germline CDR1 is SGHKS and CDR2 is YYEKEE (reference sequence). The CDR3 totals 14 residues. V gave up 1 base and J gave up 5 bases, with 12 bases separating them. The DNA for the CDR3 is TGTGCCAGCAGCTTGACAGCGACGGGGGAGACCCAGTACTTC. Amino acid sequence: CASSLTATGETQYF.

The chain is built from TRBV29-1 and TRBJ1-1; 7 nucleotides line up with TRBD1. Germline V gene lookup returns CDR1 SQVTM and CDR2 ANQGSEA. Trimming removed 3 bases from V and 3 bases from J; junction bases left unmatched: 4. The CDR3 totals 13 residues. The CDR3 nucleotides read TGCAGCGTTGAGGCAGGGGGATACACTGAAGCTTTCTTT. It is translated as CSVEAGGYTEAFF.

CDR3 sequence reads: CAISWRVGEQFF. CDR3 sequence (DNA): TGTGCCATCAGTTGGAGGGTTGGAGAGCAGTTCTTC. The chain carries TRBV10-3 and TRBJ2-1; TRBD2 might be the D (6 bases). The CDR3 has 12 amino acids. Trimming took off 5 bases at V and 10 bases at J, with 12 bases between the two ends. CDR1 and CDR2 from the germline V gene are ENHRY and SYGVKD.

This rearrangement joins TRBV11-3 to TRBJ2-5; D ambiguous. The germline V gene has CDR1 SGHNT and CDR2 YENEEA. V was cut by 4 bases and J by 8 bases, with 8 bases left in between. The CDR3 runs to 11 residues. DNA for the CDR3: TGTGCCAGCAGCTCGGCAGTCACCCAGTACTTC. This encodes CASSSAVTQYF.

The chain recombines TRBV6-5 with TRBJ1-5; 10 bases agree with TRBD1. The CDR3 consists of 14 residues. Germline V gene lookup returns CDR1 MNHEY and CDR2 SVGAGI. V lost 6 bases, J lost 5 bases, and 4 bases stayed unmatched. The CDR3 DNA follows: TGTGCCAGCAGACCGGGACAGGGGTATCAGCCCCAGCATTTT. Its protein is CASRPGQGYQPQHF.

This clone is a singleton in its sample. V and J are TRBV18 and TRBJ1-4; D gene uncertain. Trimming shortened V by 2 bases and J by 7 bases, and 5 bases separated the two germline ends. The CDR3 runs to 12 residues. CDR1 and CDR2 from the germline V gene are KGHSH and LQKENI. The CDR3 is CASSPGAEKLFF. The CDR3 DNA sequence: TGTGCCAGCTCACCAGGAGCTGAAAAACTGTTTTTT.

This sequence joins TRBV28 and TRBJ2-1, with TRBD2 matching 9 bases. Germline values: CDR1 MDHEN, CDR2 SYDVKM. CDR3 length: 15 amino acids. V lost 8 bases and J lost 6; bases outside the gene matches: 11. In DNA, the CDR3 is TGTGCCAGCTGTTCCGGGACTAGCACCCTCAATGAGCAGTTCTTC. Translation gives CASCSGTSTLNEQFF.

The rearrangement joins TRBV25-1 to TRBJ2-1; D is unclear. The CDR3 spans 12 residues. Per the germline V gene, CDR1 is MGHDK and CDR2 is SYGVNS. Trimming took off 1 base at V and 7 bases at J, with 5 bases between the two ends. For the CDR3, the DNA is TGTGCCAGCAGTGAATTCAGTAATGAGCAGTTCTTC. This sequence encodes CASSEFSNEQFF.

The rearrangement uses TRBV28 and TRBJ2-2; the match to TRBD2 covers 7 bases. CDR3 length: 17 residues. J was trimmed by 0 bases and V by 6 bases; bases with no gene match: 10. The germline V gene encodes CDR1 MDHEN and CDR2 SYDVKM. CDR3 sequence (DNA): TGTGCCAGCAGGTCCTGGGTGAGCGGGACGAACACCGGGGAGCTGTTTTTT. It is translated as CASRSWVSGTNTGELFF.

The V and J genes are TRBV11-2 and TRBJ2-7, with D possibly being TRBD1 (6 bases). Germline CDR1 SGHAT, CDR2 FQNNGV. The CDR3 consists of 13 residues. The germline V and J ends were trimmed by 7 bases and 3 bases, with 13 bases remaining between them. The DNA for the CDR3 is TGTGCCAGCATCATTAAACAGGGCTACGAGCAGTACTTC. Protein: CASIIKQGYEQYF.

The V call is TRBV6-1, the J call TRBJ1-2; D is ambiguous. The germline CDR1 and CDR2 sequences are MNHNS and SASEGT. This CDR3 has 13 residues. V gave up 2 bases and J gave up 9 bases, with 13 bases separating them. The CDR3 nucleotides read TGTGCCAGCAGTGAAAACGGCCCTGATCGCTACACCTTC. This gives the protein CASSENGPDRYTF.

V usage is TRBV4-3 and J usage is TRBJ2-1, with no clear D. There are 14 residues in the CDR3. Germline loops: CDR1 LGHNA, CDR2 YSLEER. Trimming left V 0 bases short and J 6 bases short, with 9 bases between. The CDR3 DNA is TGCGCCAGCAGCCAAGATTGGTATAGCAATGAGCAGTTCTTC. This encodes CASSQDWYSNEQFF.

This sequence joins TRBV5-6 and TRBJ1-3; 8 bases map to TRBD1. The germline V gene has CDR1 SGHDT and CDR2 YYEEEE. The CDR3 contains 15 residues. Unmatched junction bases numbered 5, after V lost 3 bases and J lost 3 bases. The CDR3 loop reads CASSSDRGVGNTIYF. The CDR3 nucleotides read TGTGCCAGCAGCTCCGACAGGGGAGTTGGAAACACCATATATTTT.

The chain uses TRBV19 and TRBJ2-2; D ambiguous. The CDR3 has 14 residues. The germline CDR1 and CDR2 sequences are LNHDA and SQIVND (reference sequence). V was pared by 4 bases and J by 3 bases, with 9 bases between. The CDR3 coding sequence is TGTGCCAGTAGTACCCTTCTTTACACCGGGGAGCTGTTTTTT. Translating gives CASSTLLYTGELFF.

The chain's CDR3 is CATRPLIAGRTEAFF. The DNA of the CDR3 is TGTGCCACCAGGCCTTTGATTGCAGGGCGGACCGAAGCTTTCTTT. V gene TRBV24-1 combines with J gene TRBJ1-1; tentative D call: TRBD1 (5 bases). Trimming cost V 7 bases and J 8 bases, with 22 bases left between them. This CDR3 spans 15 amino acids. Germline V CDR1 and CDR2: KGHDR, SFDVKD.

The rearrangement links TRBV6-5 to TRBJ1-5, with a weak D call TRBD1 (5 bases). V gave up 8 bases and J gave up 10 bases, with 18 bases separating them. Germline CDR1 MNHEY, CDR2 SVGAGI. CDR3 length equals 13 residues. This chain's CDR3 is CASSMGRGTPQHF. CDR3 nucleotide sequence: TGTGCCAGCTCGATGGGGCGCGGCACCCCCCAGCATTTT.

The rearrangement joins TRBV5-8 to TRBJ2-7, with D hard to call. Germline loops: CDR1 SGHTS, CDR2 YDEGEE. CDR3 size: 13 residues. Trimming removed 7 bases from V and 4 bases from J, with 15 bases in between. In DNA, the CDR3 is TGTGCCAGCCCCCCTGGGGTTATGTACGAGCAGTACTTC. Protein: CASPPGVMYEQYF.

This chain joins TRBV3-1 (or the pseudogene TRBV3-2) and TRBJ1-5, with 8 positions matching TRBD1. With V trimmed by 3 bases and J by 8 bases, 6 bases remained unmatched. CDR1 is LGHDT and CDR2 is YNNKEL in the germline V gene (reference sequence). The CDR3 is 14 residues long. CDR3 sequence reads: CASSHSGGGKPQHF. The CDR3 DNA is TGTGCCAGCAGCCATTCAGGGGGCGGGAAGCCCCAGCATTTT.

This chain connects TRBV4-2 to TRBJ1-3; 8 positions match TRBD1. The CDR3 extends over 17 amino acids. Germline V gives CDR1 LGHNA, CDR2 YNFKEQ. Trimming removed 5 bases from V and 4 bases from J; junction bases left unmatched: 13. The CDR3 DNA follows: TGTGCCAGCAGCTCACAGGACAGGGTGAAGTCCGGAAACACCATATATTTT. Protein sequence: CASSSQDRVKSGNTIYF.

The rearrangement uses TRBV29-1 and TRBJ1-3; D is unresolved. Germline V gene data show CDR1 as SQVTM and CDR2 as ANQGSEA. This CDR3 has 12 residues. Trimming removed 4 bases from V and 0 bases from J, with 4 bases in between. The CDR3 coding sequence is TGCAGCGTTGGCAGCTCTGGAAACACCATATATTTT. Its translation: CSVGSSGNTIYF.